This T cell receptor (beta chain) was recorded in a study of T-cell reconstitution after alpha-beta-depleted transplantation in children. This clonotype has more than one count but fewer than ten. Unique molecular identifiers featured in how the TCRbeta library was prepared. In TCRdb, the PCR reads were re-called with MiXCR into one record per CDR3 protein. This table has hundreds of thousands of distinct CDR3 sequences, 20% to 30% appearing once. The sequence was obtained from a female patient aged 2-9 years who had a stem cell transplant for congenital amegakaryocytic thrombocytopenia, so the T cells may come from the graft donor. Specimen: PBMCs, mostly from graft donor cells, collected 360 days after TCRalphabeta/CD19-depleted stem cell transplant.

The chain's CDR3 is CASVDEQYF. CDR3 in DNA: TGCGCCAGCGTGGACGAGCAGTACTTC. This chain uses TRBV5-1 with TRBJ2-7; D remains ambiguous. The CDR3 totals 9 residues. The ends were cut back, 7 bases at V and 5 bases at J, with 4 bases in the middle. The germline CDR1 and CDR2 sequences are SGHRS and YFSETQ.